This entry describes one TCR beta chain. Its cognate antigen is unknown. V gave up 0 bases and J gave up 0 bases, with 8 bases separating them. Germline V gene sequence: CDR1 MNHNY, CDR2 SVGAGI (reference sequence). This CDR3 comprises 15 residues. A second roughly 6 to 11 cycle PCR used barcoded and J-beta primers. Each sample yielded at least 2.5 million CDR3-containing paired-end reads. TCRdb reprocessed the 5' RACE reads with MiXCR, giving one entry per CDR3 protein. This table has about 900,000 distinct CDR3 sequences, about 59% appearing once. The record originates from a study of blood T cells in healthy people across ages. Overall study findings and caveats: Conclusively comparing naive with antigen-experienced cells was impossible with unsorted PBMCs. CMV status of donors was not determined, possibly confounding expanded clonotype changes.

Material for sequencing was blood. The chain employs TRBV6-6 and TRBJ1-1; D not certain. The TCR originated in a man aged 25 to 40 in good health. The CDR3 coding sequence is TGTGCCAGCAGTTACTCTGCCGAGATGAACACTGAAGCTTTCTTT. Translating gives CASSYSAEMNTEAFF.